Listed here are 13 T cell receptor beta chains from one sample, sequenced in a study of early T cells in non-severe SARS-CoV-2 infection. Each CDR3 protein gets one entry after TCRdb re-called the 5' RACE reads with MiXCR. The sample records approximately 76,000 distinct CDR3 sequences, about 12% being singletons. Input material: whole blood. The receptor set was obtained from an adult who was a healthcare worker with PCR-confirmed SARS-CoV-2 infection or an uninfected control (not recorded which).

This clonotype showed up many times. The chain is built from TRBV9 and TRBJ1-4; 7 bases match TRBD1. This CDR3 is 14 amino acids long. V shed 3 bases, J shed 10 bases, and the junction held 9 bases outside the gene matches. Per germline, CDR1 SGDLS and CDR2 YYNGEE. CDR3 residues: CASSGGQAPGKLFF. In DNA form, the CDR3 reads TGTGCCAGCAGCGGCGGACAGGCGCCGGGAAAACTGTTTTTT.

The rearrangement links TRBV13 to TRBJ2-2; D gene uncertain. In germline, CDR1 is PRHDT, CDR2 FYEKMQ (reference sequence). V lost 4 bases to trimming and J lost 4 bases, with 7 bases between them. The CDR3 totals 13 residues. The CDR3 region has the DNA TGTGCCAGCAGCTCCTATGTCACCGGGGAGCTGTTTTTT. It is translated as CASSSYVTGELFF.

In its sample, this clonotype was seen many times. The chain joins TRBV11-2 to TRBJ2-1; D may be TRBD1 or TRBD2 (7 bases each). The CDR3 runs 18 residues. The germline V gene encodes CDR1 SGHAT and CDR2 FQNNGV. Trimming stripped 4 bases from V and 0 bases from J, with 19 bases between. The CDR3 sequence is CASSSPSGGQSSYNEQFF. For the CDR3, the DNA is TGTGCCAGCAGCTCTCCCTCGGGGGGACAGAGCTCCTACAATGAGCAGTTCTTC.

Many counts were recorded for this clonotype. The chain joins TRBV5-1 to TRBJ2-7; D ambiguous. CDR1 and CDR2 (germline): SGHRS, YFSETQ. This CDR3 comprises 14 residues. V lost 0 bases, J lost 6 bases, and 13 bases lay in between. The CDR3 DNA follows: TGCGCCAGCAGCTTGGGGGTCACAACCGGCGAGCAGTACTTC. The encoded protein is CASSLGVTTGEQYF. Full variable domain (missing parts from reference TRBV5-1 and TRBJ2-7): KAGVTQTPRYLIKTRGQQVTLSCSPISGHRSVSWYQQTPGQGLQFLFEYFSETQRNKGNFPGRFSGRQFSNSRSEMNVSTLELGDSALYLCASSLGVTTGEQYFGPGTRLTVT.

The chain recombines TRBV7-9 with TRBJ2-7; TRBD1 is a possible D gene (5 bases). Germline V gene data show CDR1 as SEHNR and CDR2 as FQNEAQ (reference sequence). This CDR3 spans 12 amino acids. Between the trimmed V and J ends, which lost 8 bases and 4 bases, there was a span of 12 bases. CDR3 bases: TGTGCCAGCGGAGACAGTCCTTACGAGCAGTACTTC. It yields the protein CASGDSPYEQYF. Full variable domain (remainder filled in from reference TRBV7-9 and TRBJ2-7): DTGVSQNPRHKITKRGQNVTFRCDPISEHNRLYWYRQTLGQGPEFLTYFQNEAQLEKSRLLSDRFSAERPKGSFSTLEIQRTEQGDSAMYLCASGDSPYEQYFGPGTRLTVT.

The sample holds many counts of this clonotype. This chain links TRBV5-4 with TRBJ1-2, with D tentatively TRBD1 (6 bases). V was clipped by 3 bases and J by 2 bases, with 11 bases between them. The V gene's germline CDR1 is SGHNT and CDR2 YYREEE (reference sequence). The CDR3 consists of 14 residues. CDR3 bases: TGTGCCAGCAGCTGGCAAGGGGGGAACTATGGCTACACCTTC. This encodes CASSWQGGNYGYTF.

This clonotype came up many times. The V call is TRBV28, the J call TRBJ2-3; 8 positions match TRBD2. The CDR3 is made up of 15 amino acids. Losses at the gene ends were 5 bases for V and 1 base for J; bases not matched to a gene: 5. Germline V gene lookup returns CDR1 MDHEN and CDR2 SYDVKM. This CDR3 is CASSRAGEGTDTQYF. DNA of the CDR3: TGTGCCAGCAGTCGAGCGGGGGAGGGCACAGATACGCAGTATTTT.

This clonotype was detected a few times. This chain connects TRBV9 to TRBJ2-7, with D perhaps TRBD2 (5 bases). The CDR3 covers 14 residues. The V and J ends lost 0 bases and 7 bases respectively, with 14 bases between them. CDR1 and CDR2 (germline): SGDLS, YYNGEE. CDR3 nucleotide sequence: TGTGCCAGCAGCGTAGGTCCGGAGGCGGGTGAGCAGTACTTC. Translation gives CASSVGPEAGEQYF.

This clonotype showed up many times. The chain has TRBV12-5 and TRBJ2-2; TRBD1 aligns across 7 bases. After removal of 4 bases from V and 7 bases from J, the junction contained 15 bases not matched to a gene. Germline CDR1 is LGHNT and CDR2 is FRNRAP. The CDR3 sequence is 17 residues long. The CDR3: CASGSPGGAGFVGELFF. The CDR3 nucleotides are TGTGCTAGTGGTTCTCCAGGGGGAGCTGGTTTTGTCGGGGAGCTGTTTTTT.

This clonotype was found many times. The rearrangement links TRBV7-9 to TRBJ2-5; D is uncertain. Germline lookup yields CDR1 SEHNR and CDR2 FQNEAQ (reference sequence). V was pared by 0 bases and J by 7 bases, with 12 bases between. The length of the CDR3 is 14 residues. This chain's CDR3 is CASSLAGTSGTQYF. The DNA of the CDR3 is TGTGCCAGCAGCTTAGCGGGTACATCAGGGACCCAGTACTTC.

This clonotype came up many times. CDR3 nucleotide sequence: TGCAGCGTCGGGACTAGCGGGAGTAGGTACGAGCAGTACTTC. Translating it yields CSVGTSGSRYEQYF. The J gene is TRBJ2-7, the V gene TRBV29-1; TRBD2 agrees at 14 bases. Germline V gene data show CDR1 as SQVTM and CDR2 as ANQGSEA. J was trimmed by 4 bases and V by 6 bases; bases with no gene match: 5. The CDR3 length is 14 residues.

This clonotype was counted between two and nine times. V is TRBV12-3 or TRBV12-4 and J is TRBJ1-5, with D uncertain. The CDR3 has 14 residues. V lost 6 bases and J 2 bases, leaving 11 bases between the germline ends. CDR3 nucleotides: TGTGCCAGCAGCCCCGGACTCGGCAATCAGCCCCAGCATTTT. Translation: CASSPGLGNQPQHF.

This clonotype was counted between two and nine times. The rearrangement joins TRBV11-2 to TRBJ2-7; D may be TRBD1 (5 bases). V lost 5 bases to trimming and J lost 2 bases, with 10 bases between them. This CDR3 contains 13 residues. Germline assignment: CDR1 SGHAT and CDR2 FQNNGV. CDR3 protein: CASSIGHPYEQYF. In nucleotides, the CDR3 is TGTGCCAGCAGCATCGGACACCCCTACGAGCAGTACTTC.